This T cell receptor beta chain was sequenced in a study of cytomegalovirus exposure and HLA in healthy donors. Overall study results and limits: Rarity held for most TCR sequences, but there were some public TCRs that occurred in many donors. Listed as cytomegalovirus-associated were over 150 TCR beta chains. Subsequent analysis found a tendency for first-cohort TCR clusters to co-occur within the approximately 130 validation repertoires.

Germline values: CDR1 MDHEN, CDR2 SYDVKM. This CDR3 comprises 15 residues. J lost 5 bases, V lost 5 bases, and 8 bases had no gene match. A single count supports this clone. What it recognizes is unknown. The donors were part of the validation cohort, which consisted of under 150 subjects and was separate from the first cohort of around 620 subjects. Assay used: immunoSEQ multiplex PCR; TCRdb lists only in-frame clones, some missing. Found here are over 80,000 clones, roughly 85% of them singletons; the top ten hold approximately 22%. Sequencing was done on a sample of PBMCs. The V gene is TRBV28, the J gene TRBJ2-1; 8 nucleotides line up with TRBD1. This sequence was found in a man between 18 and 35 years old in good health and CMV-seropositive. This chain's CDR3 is CASSPLGQGNNEQFF. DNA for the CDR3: TGTGCCAGCAGTCCCCTAGGACAGGGTAACAATGAGCAGTTCTTC.